These 19 T cell receptor beta chains were sequenced from one sample in a study of T-cell memory formation after mild COVID-19. TCRdb re-derived calls from the 5' RACE reads in MiXCR, one entry per CDR3 protein. The sample includes 470,000 or so distinct CDR3 sequences, about 18% of them seen just once. The sequencing input was PBMCs or a T cell subset sorted from them (not recorded which). The origin of the receptors is an adult woman who had mild COVID-19 (a few samples of this study predate the infection). Cell type and time point are not known.

This sequence joins TRBV20-1 and TRBJ2-7; possibly TRBD1 for D (5 bases). The CDR3 extends over 14 amino acids. Germline V CDR1 and CDR2: DFQATT, SNEGSKA (reference sequence). V lost 0 bases to trimming and J lost 3 bases, with 12 bases between them. This chain's CDR3 is CSARERRQYYEQYF. The DNA for the CDR3 is TGCAGTGCTAGAGAAAGGCGACAGTACTACGAGCAGTACTTC.

This clonotype was seen only a few times. The genes are TRBV24-1 and TRBJ2-5; TRBD2 matches 11 bases. The CDR3 is made up of 16 amino acids. The V gene's germline CDR1 is KGHDR and CDR2 SFDVKD. The J segment lost 2 bases and the V segment lost 4 bases, leaving 5 bases of the junction unmatched. The CDR3 sequence is CATSDPLAGEQETQYF. The CDR3 DNA follows: TGTGCCACCAGTGACCCACTAGCGGGGGAACAAGAGACCCAGTACTTC.

The chain combines TRBV20-1 with TRBJ2-4; perhaps TRBD1 as D (5 bases). The CDR3 is 14 residues long. V was trimmed by 2 bases and J by 6 bases, leaving 14 bases between them. Germline V gives CDR1 DFQATT, CDR2 SNEGSKA (reference sequence). In DNA form, the CDR3 reads TGCAGTGCTAGATCACTCGGGCAGGGAAACATTCAGTACTTC. It translates to CSARSLGQGNIQYF.

This clonotype was counted at least ten times. The chain employs TRBV7-9 and TRBJ2-7; D perhaps matches TRBD1 (5 bases). This CDR3 has 14 amino acids. Looked up from germline, CDR1 is SEHNR and CDR2 is FQNEAQ (reference sequence). V lost 2 bases and J 5 bases, leaving 13 bases between the germline ends. Written as DNA, the CDR3 is TGTGCCAGCAGCTTAATCGATGGGGCGAACGAGCAGTACTTC. This gives the protein CASSLIDGANEQYF.

The chain is built from TRBV30 and TRBJ2-2; TRBD1 is a possible D gene (5 bases). The V and J ends lost 4 bases and 0 bases respectively, with 12 bases between them. The CDR3 consists of 15 residues. The germline CDR1 and CDR2 sequences are GTSNPN and SVGIG (reference sequence). The CDR3 loop reads CAWTQDSSNTGELFF. The CDR3 DNA reads as TGTGCCTGGACGCAAGACAGTTCGAACACCGGGGAGCTGTTTTTT.

The chain uses TRBV10-3 and TRBJ2-5, with D hard to call. Germline CDR1 ENHRY, CDR2 SYGVKD. Deletions cut 3 bases from V and 2 bases from J, with 10 bases between. The CDR3 runs to 14 residues. The CDR3 nucleotides read TGTGCCATCAGTGACGCGGCAGCGCAAGAGACCCAGTACTTC. It specifies CAISDAAAQETQYF.

The V and J genes are TRBV29-1 and TRBJ2-7; maybe TRBD1 (6 bases). The V gene lost 5 bases and the J gene lost 2 bases, with 13 bases spanning the gap. The CDR3 is made up of 13 amino acids. The germline gives CDR1 SQVTM, CDR2 ANQGSEA. The CDR3 DNA reads as TGCAGCGTTTGGGGGCAGGGAACCTACGAGCAGTACTTC. Its translation: CSVWGQGTYEQYF.

This clonotype was observed a few times. V and J are TRBV19 and TRBJ1-1; 7 nucleotides match TRBD1. The CDR3 loop spans 14 amino acids. V trimming: 7 bases; J trimming: 4 bases; junction bases outside the gene matches: 9. Germline V lookup: CDR1 LNHDA, CDR2 SQIVND (reference sequence). Here the CDR3 DNA reads TGTGCCAGTATCAGACAGGGTTTAAGCACTGAAGCTTTCTTT. Translating it yields CASIRQGLSTEAFF.

The chain's CDR3 is CASSQAGQTDTQYF. CDR3 bases: TGTGCCAGCAGCCAAGCGGGACAGACAGATACGCAGTATTTT. The chain combines TRBV4-2 with TRBJ2-3; 7 bases fit TRBD1. The CDR3 consists of 14 residues. Germline assignment: CDR1 LGHNA and CDR2 YNFKEQ. Trimming took 1 base from V and 3 from J; bases not matched to a gene: 1.

This clonotype was recorded a few times. The chain links TRBV7-9 to TRBJ2-1, with TRBD1 matching over 7 bases. Germline V lookup: CDR1 SEHNR, CDR2 FQNEAQ (reference sequence). CDR3 length equals 15 residues. J gave up 5 bases and V 1 base, and 5 bases lay outside the gene matches. The CDR3 loop is CASSLVPDRDNEQFF. The CDR3 DNA is TGTGCCAGCAGCTTAGTCCCCGACAGGGACAATGAGCAGTTCTTC. The entire variable domain, with the rest obtained from reference TRBV7-9 and TRBJ2-1, is as follows: DTGVSQNPRHKITKRGQNVTFRCDPISEHNRLYWYRQTLGQGPEFLTYFQNEAQLEKSRLLSDRFSAERPKGSFSTLEIQRTEQGDSAMYLCASSLVPDRDNEQFFGPGTRLTVL.

This clonotype was detected only a few times. The chain employs TRBV12-3 or TRBV12-4 and TRBJ1-2, with 8 nucleotides matching TRBD1. Trimming removed 6 bases from V and 3 bases from J; junction bases left unmatched: 9. The CDR3 contains 15 residues. The CDR3 DNA reads as TGTGCCAGCAGCTCCAAGACAGGGGCGCACTATGGCTACACCTTC. It codes for CASSSKTGAHYGYTF.

This clonotype was observed a handful of times. The chain employs TRBV4-3 and TRBJ2-3; 7 bases match TRBD2. This CDR3 is 14 amino acids long. Trimming cost V 0 bases and J 5 bases; bases outside gene matches: 2. Germline V gene sequence: CDR1 LGHNA, CDR2 YSLEER. Here the CDR3 reads CASSQDSGGDTQYF. The CDR3 DNA sequence: TGCGCCAGCAGCCAAGATTCGGGAGGAGATACGCAGTATTTT.

This rearrangement joins TRBV5-4 to TRBJ2-6, with D maybe TRBD1 (5 bases). The V gene lost 4 bases and the J gene lost 0 bases, with 14 bases spanning the gap. The CDR3 covers 17 residues. Germline CDR1 SGHNT, CDR2 YYREEE (reference sequence). Here the CDR3 DNA reads TGTGCCAGCAGCCCGAAAACAGGTAGCTCTGGGGCCAACGTCCTGACTTTC. Residues: CASSPKTGSSGANVLTF.

This clonotype came up a few times. The chain joins TRBV12-3 or TRBV12-4 to TRBJ1-5, with 9 bases that match TRBD1. V shed 6 bases, J shed 5 bases, and the junction held 8 bases outside the gene matches. This CDR3 has 15 residues. CDR3: CASRGGTGGYQPQHF. As DNA, the CDR3 is TGTGCCAGCAGGGGGGGAACAGGGGGCTATCAGCCCCAGCATTTT.

This clonotype was observed a handful of times. This chain links TRBV6-2 or TRBV6-3 with TRBJ1-5, with no clear D. This CDR3 contains 16 residues. Trimming left V 1 base short and J 3 bases short, with 13 bases between. Germline V gene sequence: CDR1 MNHEY, CDR2 SVGEGT. The CDR3 sequence is CASSYFRVRVNQPQHF. In nucleotides, the CDR3 is TGTGCCAGCAGTTACTTTAGGGTTAGGGTCAATCAGCCCCAGCATTTT.

Only a few counts were recorded for this clonotype. The chain couples TRBV25-1 to TRBJ2-3; 7 positions agree with TRBD1. The ends lost 8 bases at V and 4 bases at J; junction bases unmatched: 6. The CDR3 loop spans 13 amino acids. Germline CDR1 is MGHDK and CDR2 is SYGVNS. CDR3 sequence: CASERQGPDTQYF. CDR3 nucleotide sequence: TGTGCCAGCGAACGACAGGGTCCAGATACGCAGTATTTT.

The gene calls are TRBV20-1 and TRBJ2-3; 8 positions agree with TRBD2. V trimming: 3 bases; J trimming: 9 bases; junction bases outside the gene matches: 11. The CDR3 loop spans 14 amino acids. CDR1 and CDR2 from the germline V gene are DFQATT and SNEGSKA (reference sequence). The CDR3 sequence is CSASDGGAIRTQYF. CDR3 sequence (DNA): TGCAGTGCTAGTGACGGGGGGGCAATAAGAACGCAGTATTTT.

This chain uses TRBV18 with TRBJ2-5; D possibly matches TRBD1 or TRBD2 (5 bases each). CDR1 KGHSH and CDR2 LQKENI come from the germline V gene. V was clipped by 3 bases and J by 2 bases, with 13 bases between them. This CDR3 has 15 amino acids. The CDR3 DNA sequence: TGTGCCAGCTCACCGGGGCTGAGCGGTCAAGAGACCCAGTACTTC. Its translation: CASSPGLSGQETQYF.

This clonotype was seen only a few times. The rearrangement links TRBV12-3 or TRBV12-4 to TRBJ2-7; 9 positions match TRBD1. With 3 bases clipped from V and 7 bases from J, the junction kept 10 bases outside the gene matches. This CDR3 has 15 residues. This CDR3 is CASSFPTGGVEEQYF. CDR3 coding DNA: TGTGCCAGCAGTTTCCCCACAGGGGGCGTTGAGGAGCAGTACTTC.